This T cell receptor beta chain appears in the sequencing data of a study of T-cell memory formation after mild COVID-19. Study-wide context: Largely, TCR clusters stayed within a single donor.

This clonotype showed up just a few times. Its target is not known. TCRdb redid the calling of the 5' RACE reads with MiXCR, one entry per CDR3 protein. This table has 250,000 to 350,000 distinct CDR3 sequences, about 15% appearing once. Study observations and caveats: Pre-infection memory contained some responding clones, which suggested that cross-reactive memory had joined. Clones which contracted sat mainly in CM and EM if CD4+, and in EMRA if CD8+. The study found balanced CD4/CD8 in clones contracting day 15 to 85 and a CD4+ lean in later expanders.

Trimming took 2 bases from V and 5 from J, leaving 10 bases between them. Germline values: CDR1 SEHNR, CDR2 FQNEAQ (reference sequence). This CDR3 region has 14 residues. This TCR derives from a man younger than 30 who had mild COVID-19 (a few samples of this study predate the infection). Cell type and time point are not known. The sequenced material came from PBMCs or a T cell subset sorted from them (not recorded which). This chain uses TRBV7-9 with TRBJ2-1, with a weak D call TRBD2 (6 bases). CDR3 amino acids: CASSLRELHNEQFF. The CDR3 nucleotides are TGTGCCAGCAGCTTACGGGAGTTACACAATGAGCAGTTCTTC.